Given below is one T cell receptor (beta chain) in context. Its matching antigen is unknown. Relative to the germline gene, one junction end is altered; a read error may explain this. The sample belongs to a study of regulatory T cells in long-lasting Graves disease. General study points: New patients shared fewer public clonotypes (roughly 990) than persistent patients did (over 2,500). Lower TCR diversity was seen in persistent Graves' patients than in newly diagnosed ones. Having only a small sample size may have limited accuracy. Newly diagnosed disease favored TRBV20-1 and TRBJ2-1 over persistent disease.

The time point denotes: persistent/refractory GD, antithyroid drugs over 5 years with positive TRAb. From PBMCs, RNA was extracted and then used to make the TCR library. Both iRepertoire HTBI primers and Arm-PCR of CDR3 regions were used to build the TCR beta libraries. TCRdb reanalysed the multiplex PCR reads using MiXCR and keeps one entry per CDR3 protein. The profile shows about 300,000 distinct CDR3 sequences, more than 20% of them singletons. In germline, CDR1 is SGHTA, CDR2 FQGNSA. This CDR3 has 15 residues. This TCR was sampled from a female donor with Graves disease. The chain has TRBV7-2 and TRBJ2-7, with 7 bases identical to TRBD1. The sequences come from peripheral blood mononuclear cells (PBMCs), collected when the disease was refractory, from a patient treated with antithyroid drugs. CDR3 protein: CASSQGPGTDYEQYF. The CDR3 nucleotides read TGCGCCAGCAGCCAAGGTCCCGGGACAGACTACGAGCAGTACTTC.